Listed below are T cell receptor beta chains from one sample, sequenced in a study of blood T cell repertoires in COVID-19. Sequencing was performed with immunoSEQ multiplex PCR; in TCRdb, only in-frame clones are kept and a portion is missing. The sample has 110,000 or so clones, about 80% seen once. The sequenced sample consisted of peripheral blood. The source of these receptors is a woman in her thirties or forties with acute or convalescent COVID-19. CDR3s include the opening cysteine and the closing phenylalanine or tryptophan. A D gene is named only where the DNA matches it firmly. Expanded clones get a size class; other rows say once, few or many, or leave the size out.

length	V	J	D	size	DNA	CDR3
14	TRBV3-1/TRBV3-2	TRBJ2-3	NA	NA	TGTGCCAGCAGCAGGGGTCCGCAGTCAGATACGCAGTATTTT	CASSRGPQSDTQYF
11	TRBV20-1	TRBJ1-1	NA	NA	TGCAGTGCTAGTATTGGCACAAAGGCTTTCTTT	CSASIGTKAFF
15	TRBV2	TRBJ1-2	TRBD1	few	TGTGCCAGCAGTTACGACGGGACAGGGGCCTATGGCTACACCTTC	CASSYDGTGAYGYTF
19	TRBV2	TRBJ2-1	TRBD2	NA	TGTGCCAGCAGTGTAGAGACTAGCGGGGGGCCCAGCTCCTACAATGAGCAGTTCTTC	CASSVETSGGPSSYNEQFF
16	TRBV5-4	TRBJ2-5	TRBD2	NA	TGTGCCAGCAGCTTTTATAGCGGGGGGACCCAAGAGACCCAGTACTTC	CASSFYSGGTQETQYF
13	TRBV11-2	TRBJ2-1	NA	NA	TGTGCCAGCAGCTTAGACGGGGGTGGAGAGCAGTTCTTC	CASSLDGGGEQFF
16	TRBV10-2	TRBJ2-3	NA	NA	TGCGCCAGCAGTGGGATGGGGCGGATGGGGTCGGATACGCAGTATTTT	CASSGMGRMGSDTQYF
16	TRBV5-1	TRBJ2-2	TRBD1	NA	TGCGCCAGCAGCGTGGACAGGGGAGGGAACACCGGGGAGCTGTTTTTT	CASSVDRGGNTGELFF
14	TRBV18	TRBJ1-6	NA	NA	TGTGCCAGCTCTGACCTGGAGGGATATTCACCCCTCCACTTT	CASSDLEGYSPLHF
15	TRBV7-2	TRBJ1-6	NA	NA	TGTGCCAGCAGCCCGGAGCGGACTGCCAATTCACCCCTCCACTTT	CASSPERTANSPLHF
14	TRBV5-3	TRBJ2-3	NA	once	TGTGCCAGAAGCCCGGGACACGGGTCGGATACGCAGTATTTT	CARSPGHGSDTQYF
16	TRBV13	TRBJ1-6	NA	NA	TGTGCCAGCAGCTTAGGTGGGGCGCGGAAGAGTTCACCCCTCCACTTT	CASSLGGARKSSPLHF
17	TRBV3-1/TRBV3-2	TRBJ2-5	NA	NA	TGTGCCAGCAGCTTAAACGGCGGTTTTCCCGGGGGAGAGACCCAGTACTTC	CASSLNGGFPGGETQYF
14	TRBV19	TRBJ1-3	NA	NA	TGTGCCAGTAACCCAGCGAGCTCTGGAAACACCATATATTTT	CASNPASSGNTIYF
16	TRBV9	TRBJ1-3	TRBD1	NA	TGTGCCAGCAGCCCTACTCGGACAGGGCGAACAAACACCATATATTTT	CASSPTRTGRTNTIYF
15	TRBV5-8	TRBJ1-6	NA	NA	TGTGCCAGCAGCTTTTCCAAACAGGGAAATTCACCCCTCCACTTT	CASSFSKQGNSPLHF
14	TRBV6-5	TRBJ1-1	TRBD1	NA	TGTGCCAGCAGGACCGGGACAGGGGTTGCTGAAGCTTTCTTT	CASRTGTGVAEAFF
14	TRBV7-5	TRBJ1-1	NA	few	TGTGCCAGAAGTCGAGCAGGGAGGATCTCTGAAGCTTTCTTT	CARSRAGRISEAFF
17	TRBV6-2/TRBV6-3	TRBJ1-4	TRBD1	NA	TGTGCCAGCAGTTACCCCTCCGACAGGGTTTTTCGTGAAAAACTGTTTTTT	CASSYPSDRVFREKLFF
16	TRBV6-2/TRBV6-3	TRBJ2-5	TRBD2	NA	TGTGCCAGCAGGCCTTGGGGACTAGCGGACCAAGAGACCCAGTACTTC	CASRPWGLADQETQYF
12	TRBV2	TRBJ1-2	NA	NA	TGTGCCAGCCACAGGGCGAACTATGGCTACACCTTC	CASHRANYGYTF
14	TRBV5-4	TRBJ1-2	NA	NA	TGTGCCAGCACTCAAGCCAGGGCGGTGGATGGCTACACCTTC	CASTQARAVDGYTF
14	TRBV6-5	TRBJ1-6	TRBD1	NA	TGTGCCAGCACACCGGGACAGGGTTATTCACCCCTCCACTTT	CASTPGQGYSPLHF
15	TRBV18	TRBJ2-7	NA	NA	TGTGCCAGCTCACCGGCCGGTGTACTAGGCGTCGAGCAGTACTTC	CASSPAGVLGVEQYF
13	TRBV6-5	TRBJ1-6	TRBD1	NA	TGTGCCAGCTTGACAGGGGCTAATTCACCCCTCCACTTT	CASLTGANSPLHF
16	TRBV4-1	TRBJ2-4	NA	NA	TGCGCCAGCAGCCAAGATAATAAGGGCGGGGCGGACATTCAGTACTTC	CASSQDNKGGADIQYF